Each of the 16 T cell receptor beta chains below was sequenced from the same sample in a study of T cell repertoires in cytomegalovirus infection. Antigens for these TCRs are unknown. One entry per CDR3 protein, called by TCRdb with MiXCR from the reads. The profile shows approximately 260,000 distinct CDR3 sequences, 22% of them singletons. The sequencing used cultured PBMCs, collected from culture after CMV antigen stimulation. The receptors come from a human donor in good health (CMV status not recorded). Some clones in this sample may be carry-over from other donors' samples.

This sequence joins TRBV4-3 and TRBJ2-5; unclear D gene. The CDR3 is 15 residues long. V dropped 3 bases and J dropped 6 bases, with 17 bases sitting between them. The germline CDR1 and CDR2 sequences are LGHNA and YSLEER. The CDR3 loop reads CASSQVAGEVQTQYF. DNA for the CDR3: TGCGCCAGCAGCCAGGTAGCCGGAGAGGTCCAGACCCAGTACTTC.

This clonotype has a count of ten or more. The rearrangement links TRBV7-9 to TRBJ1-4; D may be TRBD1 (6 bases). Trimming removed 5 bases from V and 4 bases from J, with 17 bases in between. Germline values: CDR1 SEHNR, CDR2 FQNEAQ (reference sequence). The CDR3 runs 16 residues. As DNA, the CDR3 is TGTGCCAGCAGCCCTGGACAGAATCCTTTTAATGAAAAACTGTTTTTT. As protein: CASSPGQNPFNEKLFF.

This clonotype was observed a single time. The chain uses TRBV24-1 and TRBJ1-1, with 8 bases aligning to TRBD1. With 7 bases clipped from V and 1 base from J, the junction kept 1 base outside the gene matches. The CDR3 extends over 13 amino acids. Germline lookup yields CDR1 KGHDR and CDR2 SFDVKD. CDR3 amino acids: CATRQGGNTEAFF. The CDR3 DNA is TGTGCCACCAGACAGGGGGGGAACACTGAAGCTTTCTTT.

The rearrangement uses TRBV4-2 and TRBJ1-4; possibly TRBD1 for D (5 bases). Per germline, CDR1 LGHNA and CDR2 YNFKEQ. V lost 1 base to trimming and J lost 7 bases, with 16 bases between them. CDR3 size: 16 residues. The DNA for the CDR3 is TGTGCCAGCAGCCAAGTGGGGGGAGAGTATCGTGAAAAACTGTTTTTT. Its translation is CASSQVGGEYREKLFF.

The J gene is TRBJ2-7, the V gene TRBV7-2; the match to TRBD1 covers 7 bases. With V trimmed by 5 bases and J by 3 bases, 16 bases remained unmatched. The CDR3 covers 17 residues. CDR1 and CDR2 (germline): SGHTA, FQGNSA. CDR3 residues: CASSPRGHRGRGYEQYF. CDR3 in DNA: TGTGCCAGCAGCCCACGGGGCCACAGGGGCCGGGGCTACGAGCAGTACTTC.

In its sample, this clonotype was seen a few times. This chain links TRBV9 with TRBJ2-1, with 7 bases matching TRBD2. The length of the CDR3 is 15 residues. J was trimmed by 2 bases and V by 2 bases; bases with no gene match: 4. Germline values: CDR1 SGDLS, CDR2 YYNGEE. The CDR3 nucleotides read TGTGCCAGCAGCGTTCTAGCGGACCCCTACAATGAGCAGTTCTTC. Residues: CASSVLADPYNEQFF.

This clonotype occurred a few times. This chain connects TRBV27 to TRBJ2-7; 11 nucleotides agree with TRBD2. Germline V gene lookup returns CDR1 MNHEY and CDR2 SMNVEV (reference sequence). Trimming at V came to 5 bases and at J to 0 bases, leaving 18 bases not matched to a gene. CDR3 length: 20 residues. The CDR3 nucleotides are TGTGCCAGCAGTCCCCGCCCGTACTTTAGCGGGAGGGCTGACTCCTACGAGCAGTACGTC. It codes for CASSPRPYFSGRADSYEQYV.

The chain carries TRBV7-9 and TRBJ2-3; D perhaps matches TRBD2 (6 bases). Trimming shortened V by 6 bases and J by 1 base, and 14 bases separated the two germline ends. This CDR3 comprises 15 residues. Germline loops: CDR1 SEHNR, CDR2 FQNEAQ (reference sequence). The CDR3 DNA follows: TGTGCCAGCAGTCCTAGCGCTAGCGGCACAGATACGCAGTATTTT. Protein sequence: CASSPSASGTDTQYF.

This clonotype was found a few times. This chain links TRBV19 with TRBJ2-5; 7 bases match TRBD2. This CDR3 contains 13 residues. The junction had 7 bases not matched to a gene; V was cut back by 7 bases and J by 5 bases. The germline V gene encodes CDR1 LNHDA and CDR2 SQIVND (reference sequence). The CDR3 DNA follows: TGTGCCAGTAAGGCGGGAGTCTGGGAGACCCAGTACTTC. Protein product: CASKAGVWETQYF.

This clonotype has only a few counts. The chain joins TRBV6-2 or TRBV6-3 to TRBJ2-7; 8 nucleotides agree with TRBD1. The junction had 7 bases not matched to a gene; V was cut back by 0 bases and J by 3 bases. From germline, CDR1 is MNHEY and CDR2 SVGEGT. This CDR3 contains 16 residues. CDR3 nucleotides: TGTGCCAGCAGTTACTCGAGGGGACAGGCCAACTACGAGCAGTACGTC. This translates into CASSYSRGQANYEQYV.

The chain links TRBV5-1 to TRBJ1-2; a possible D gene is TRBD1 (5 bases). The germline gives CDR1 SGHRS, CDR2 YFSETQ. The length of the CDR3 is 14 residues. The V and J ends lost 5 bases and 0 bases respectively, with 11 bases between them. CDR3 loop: CASSPGPANYGYTF. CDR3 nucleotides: TGCGCCAGCAGTCCGGGGCCAGCTAACTATGGCTACACCTTC.

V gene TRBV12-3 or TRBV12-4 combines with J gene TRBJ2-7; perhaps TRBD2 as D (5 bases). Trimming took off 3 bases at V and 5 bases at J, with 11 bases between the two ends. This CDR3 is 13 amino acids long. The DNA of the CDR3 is TGTGCCAGCAGTTTGTCCGGGGAAAACGAGCAGTACGTC. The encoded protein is CASSLSGENEQYV.

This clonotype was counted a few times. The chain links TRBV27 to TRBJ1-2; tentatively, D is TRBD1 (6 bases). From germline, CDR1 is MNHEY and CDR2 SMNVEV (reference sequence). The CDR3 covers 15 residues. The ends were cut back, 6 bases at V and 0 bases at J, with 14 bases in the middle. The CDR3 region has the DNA TGTGCCAGCAGCATACAGGGTGGGGCTAACTATGGCTACACCTTC. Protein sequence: CASSIQGGANYGYTF.

In DNA form, the CDR3 reads TGTGCCAGCAGCTTGCTCCCGGGACAGGGGGACGGCAATCAGCCCCAGCATTTT. Its protein product is CASSLLPGQGDGNQPQHF. V usage is TRBV11-2 and J usage is TRBJ1-5; 11 bases match TRBD1. The CDR3 runs 18 residues. The trim removed 3 bases at V and 2 bases at J, leaving 9 bases unmatched. CDR1 SGHAT and CDR2 FQNNGV come from the germline V gene.

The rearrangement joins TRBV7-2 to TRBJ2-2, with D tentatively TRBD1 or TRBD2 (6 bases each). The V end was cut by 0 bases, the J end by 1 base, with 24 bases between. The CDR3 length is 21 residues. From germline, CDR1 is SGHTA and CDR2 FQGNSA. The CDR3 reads CASSLAAGGLRHPKNTGELFF. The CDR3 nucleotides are TGTGCCAGCAGCTTAGCGGCCGGGGGCCTCAGGCACCCAAAGAACACCGGGGAGCTGTTTTTT.

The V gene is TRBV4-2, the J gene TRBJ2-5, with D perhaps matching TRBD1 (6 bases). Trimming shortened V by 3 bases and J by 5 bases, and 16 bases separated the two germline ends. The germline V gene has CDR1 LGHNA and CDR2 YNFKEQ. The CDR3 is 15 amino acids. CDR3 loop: CASSQTFQGLETQYF. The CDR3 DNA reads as TGTGCCAGCAGCCAGACCTTCCAGGGGTTGGAGACCCAGTACTTC.